This T cell receptor beta chain was sequenced during a study of T cells in Graves' hyperthyroidism and ophthalmopathy. Across the whole study: Peripheral blood was drawn at first diagnosis, prior to all treatment. Study-wide findings and caveats: For ophthalmopathy, model prediction preceded onset by a median roughly 6.5 months.

Worth noting for this clonotype: What it binds is unknown.

The germline gives CDR1 MNHEY, CDR2 SVGEGT. The CDR3 totals 16 residues. With 6 bases removed from V and 0 bases from J, the gap between germline ends came to 12 bases. Amplified regions were TCR beta CDR3 sequences from RNA transcripts. With the HTBI primer set, the TCR CDR3 went through a first round of RT-PCR. TCRdb re-analysed the multiplex PCR reads in MiXCR, keeping a single row per CDR3 protein. Of fewer than 900,000 distinct CDR3 sequences listed, over 15% were seen once; the top ten hold approximately 16%. Exclusions: uncontrolled infection, other autoimmune disease, pregnancy, lactation. Fresh peripheral blood, around 9.5 ml, yielded the PBMCs.

This chain joins TRBV6-2 or TRBV6-3 and TRBJ1-6; D is unclear. The TCR comes from a woman between 50 and 59 years old with Graves' hyperthyroidism that later progressed to Graves' ophthalmopathy. Input material: blood. CDR3: CASSRKRSSYNSPLHF. In DNA, the CDR3 is TGTGCCAGCAGCCGCAAGCGTAGCTCCTATAATTCACCCCTCCACTTT.